These T cell receptor beta chains were read from a single sample in a study of CD8 T cells in Susac syndrome. TCRdb re-called the immunoSEQ multiplex PCR reads through MiXCR, storing one row per CDR3 protein. The sample holds hundreds of thousands of distinct CDR3 sequences; 80% to 90% are singletons and the top ten take around 0.12%. Source material: CD8+ T cells from PBMCs. These receptors were taken from a human donor with multiple sclerosis. CDR3s include the opening cysteine and the closing phenylalanine or tryptophan. Fields, in order: D gene, J gene, V gene, clone size, CDR3 protein, CDR3 DNA. D genes are given only for firm matches. Size is omitted from some rows. Given values are once, few, many or a class for expanded clones.

d_gene: .; j_gene: TRBJ2-3; v_gene: TRBV6-5; abundance: .; CDR3aa: CASSYDHSTDTQYF; CDR3nt: TGTGCCAGCAGTTATGACCACAGCACAGATACGCAGTATTTT
d_gene: .; j_gene: TRBJ1-1; v_gene: TRBV19; abundance: .; CDR3aa: CASSSSGGNTEAFF; CDR3nt: TGTGCCAGTTCCTCTTCCGGAGGGAACACTGAAGCTTTCTTT
d_gene: TRBD2; j_gene: TRBJ2-5; v_gene: TRBV27; abundance: .; CDR3aa: CASSPWTSGSQETQYF; CDR3nt: TGTGCCAGCAGTCCCTGGACTAGCGGGAGCCAAGAGACCCAGTACTTC
d_gene: TRBD2; j_gene: TRBJ2-1; v_gene: TRBV30; abundance: .; CDR3aa: CAWSWTSGPSGEQFF; CDR3nt: TGTGCCTGGAGTTGGACTAGCGGGCCGTCTGGTGAGCAGTTCTTC
d_gene: TRBD2; j_gene: TRBJ2-2; v_gene: TRBV9; abundance: .; CDR3aa: CASSVRLASTRGTGELFF; CDR3nt: TGTGCCAGCAGCGTAAGACTAGCGTCAACGCGGGGCACCGGGGAGCTGTTTTTT
d_gene: .; j_gene: TRBJ2-1; v_gene: TRBV20-1; abundance: .; CDR3aa: CSALGSRSHNEQFF; CDR3nt: TGCAGTGCTTTAGGTTCCAGGTCCCACAATGAGCAGTTCTTC
d_gene: TRBD1; j_gene: TRBJ2-5; v_gene: TRBV13; abundance: .; CDR3aa: CASSLRDSFLQETQYF; CDR3nt: TGTGCCAGCAGCCTAAGGGACAGCTTCCTACAAGAGACCCAGTACTTC
d_gene: TRBD2; j_gene: TRBJ2-1; v_gene: TRBV27; abundance: .; CDR3aa: CASSLDGSGRDEQFF; CDR3nt: TGTGCCAGCAGTTTAGACGGTAGCGGGAGGGATGAGCAGTTCTTC
d_gene: .; j_gene: TRBJ2-7; v_gene: TRBV12-5; abundance: .; CDR3aa: CASGAAYGQYF; CDR3nt: TGTGCTAGTGGGGCGGCATACGGGCAGTACTTC
d_gene: .; j_gene: TRBJ1-2; v_gene: TRBV5-5; abundance: .; CDR3aa: CASGPQRLDGYTF; CDR3nt: TGTGCCAGCGGGCCACAGAGGTTAGATGGCTACACCTTC
d_gene: TRBD1; j_gene: TRBJ2-2; v_gene: TRBV28; abundance: .; CDR3aa: CASSLPRTGQNTGELFF; CDR3nt: TGTGCCAGCAGCTTACCGAGGACAGGGCAGAACACCGGGGAGCTGTTTTTT
d_gene: TRBD2; j_gene: TRBJ2-3; v_gene: TRBV25-1; abundance: .; CDR3aa: CASSKREEDTQYF; CDR3nt: TGTGCCAGCAGTAAGCGGGAGGAGGATACGCAGTATTTT
d_gene: .; j_gene: TRBJ1-6; v_gene: TRBV20-1; abundance: .; CDR3aa: CSANPGTASSYNSPLHF; CDR3nt: TGCAGTGCTAACCCCGGGACCGCCAGCTCCTATAATTCACCCCTCCACTTT
d_gene: TRBD1; j_gene: TRBJ2-1; v_gene: TRBV7-3; abundance: .; CDR3aa: CASTATGEEQFF; CDR3nt: TGTGCCAGCACCGCCACAGGGGAAGAGCAGTTCTTC
d_gene: .; j_gene: TRBJ2-1; v_gene: TRBV5-6; abundance: .; CDR3aa: CASSASTSFAEQFF; CDR3nt: TGTGCCAGCAGCGCGTCGACTAGTTTTGCTGAGCAGTTCTTC
d_gene: TRBD2; j_gene: TRBJ2-1; v_gene: TRBV27; abundance: .; CDR3aa: CASSFSSGGLQWEQFF; CDR3nt: TGTGCCAGCAGTTTCTCTAGCGGGGGACTCCAATGGGAGCAGTTCTTC
d_gene: .; j_gene: TRBJ2-7; v_gene: TRBV6-1; abundance: .; CDR3aa: CASSIRDRDRSGSYEQYF; CDR3nt: TGTGCCAGCAGTATCCGGGACAGGGACCGTAGCGGGAGCTACGAGCAGTACTTC
d_gene: TRBD2; j_gene: TRBJ2-1; v_gene: TRBV9; abundance: .; CDR3aa: CASSVAASGTYNEQFF; CDR3nt: TGTGCCAGCAGCGTAGCGGCTAGCGGGACTTACAATGAGCAGTTCTTC
d_gene: .; j_gene: TRBJ2-2; v_gene: TRBV3-1; abundance: .; CDR3aa: CASSQGTDSYTGELFF; CDR3nt: TGTGCCAGCAGCCAAGGTACGGACTCCTACACCGGGGAGCTGTTTTTT
d_gene: .; j_gene: TRBJ2-1; v_gene: TRBV7-9; abundance: .; CDR3aa: CASSLSTISFEQFF; CDR3nt: TGTGCCAGCAGCCTCTCTACCATTTCATTCGAGCAGTTCTTC
d_gene: .; j_gene: TRBJ1-6; v_gene: TRBV24-1; abundance: .; CDR3aa: CATSAGNSPLHF; CDR3nt: TGTGCCACCAGTGCCGGAAATTCACCCCTCCACTTT
d_gene: TRBD2; j_gene: TRBJ2-1; v_gene: TRBV27; abundance: .; CDR3aa: CASSLFPSGRGNEQFF; CDR3nt: TGTGCCAGCAGTTTATTCCCTAGCGGGAGGGGGAATGAGCAGTTCTTC
d_gene: .; j_gene: TRBJ1-5; v_gene: TRBV27; abundance: .; CDR3aa: CASSLVEGPPHSNQPQHF; CDR3nt: TGTGCCAGCAGTTTAGTTGAGGGGCCACCTCATAGCAATCAGCCCCAGCATTTT
d_gene: .; j_gene: TRBJ2-7; v_gene: TRBV29-1; abundance: .; CDR3aa: CSGRRGYEQYF; CDR3nt: TGCAGCGGACGCCGGGGCTACGAGCAGTACTTC
d_gene: .; j_gene: TRBJ2-3; v_gene: TRBV12-5; abundance: .; CDR3aa: CASGLWGVGDTQYF; CDR3nt: TGTGCTAGTGGCCTATGGGGAGTGGGGGATACGCAGTATTTT
d_gene: TRBD2; j_gene: TRBJ2-7; v_gene: TRBV29-1; abundance: .; CDR3aa: CSVETGGPYEQYF; CDR3nt: TGCAGCGTTGAAACGGGAGGGCCTTACGAGCAGTACTTC
d_gene: .; j_gene: TRBJ2-3; v_gene: TRBV27; abundance: .; CDR3aa: CASSLVGGTDTQYF; CDR3nt: TGTGCCAGCAGTTTGGTGGGGGGCACAGATACGCAGTATTTT
d_gene: .; j_gene: TRBJ2-3; v_gene: TRBV27; abundance: once; CDR3aa: CASSLLAGMGYYEHTDTQYF; CDR3nt: TGTGCCAGCAGTTTACTGGCCGGTATGGGGTATTACGAACACACAGATACGCAGTATTTT
d_gene: .; j_gene: TRBJ2-2; v_gene: TRBV5-1; abundance: .; CDR3aa: CASSFRGLNTGELFF; CDR3nt: TGCGCCAGCAGCTTCCGAGGGTTGAACACCGGGGAGCTGTTTTTT
d_gene: .; j_gene: TRBJ2-3; v_gene: TRBV7-9; abundance: .; CDR3aa: CASGVRRNTDTQYF; CDR3nt: TGTGCCAGCGGCGTGCGGCGGAACACAGATACGCAGTATTTT
d_gene: TRBD2; j_gene: TRBJ2-7; v_gene: TRBV4-2; abundance: .; CDR3aa: CASSQGLGGYEQYF; CDR3nt: TGTGCCAGCAGCCAGGGACTAGGGGGTTACGAGCAGTACTTC
d_gene: .; j_gene: TRBJ2-7; v_gene: TRBV4-1; abundance: .; CDR3aa: CASSQDQASPRYGQYF; CDR3nt: TGCGCCAGCAGCCAAGATCAAGCATCGCCCCGCTACGGGCAGTACTTC
d_gene: .; j_gene: TRBJ2-1; v_gene: TRBV2; abundance: .; CDR3aa: CASIARPTEQFF; CDR3nt: TGTGCCAGCATAGCGCGCCCTACTGAGCAGTTCTTC
d_gene: .; j_gene: TRBJ2-1; v_gene: TRBV2; abundance: .; CDR3aa: CASRADSWAWNEQFF; CDR3nt: TGTGCCAGCAGGGCGGACAGCTGGGCATGGAATGAGCAGTTCTTC
d_gene: TRBD2; j_gene: TRBJ2-7; v_gene: TRBV3-1; abundance: .; CDR3aa: CASSQGTSGRLYEQYF; CDR3nt: TGTGCCAGCAGCCAGGGGACTAGCGGGAGGCTTTACGAGCAGTACTTC
d_gene: .; j_gene: TRBJ2-5; v_gene: TRBV9; abundance: once; CDR3aa: CASSVGATLQETQYF; CDR3nt: TGTGCCAGCAGCGTAGGTGCTACCCTGCAAGAGACCCAGTACTTC
d_gene: .; j_gene: TRBJ2-7; v_gene: TRBV28; abundance: .; CDR3aa: CASRRLKEQYF; CDR3nt: TGTGCCAGCAGACGTCTGAAGGAGCAGTACTTC
d_gene: .; j_gene: TRBJ2-7; v_gene: TRBV2; abundance: .; CDR3aa: CASSADSYEQYF; CDR3nt: TGTGCCAGCAGCGCCGACAGCTACGAGCAGTACTTC
d_gene: .; j_gene: TRBJ1-3; v_gene: TRBV6-2/TRBV6-3; abundance: .; CDR3aa: CASTSDRGNTIYF; CDR3nt: TGTGCCAGCACCTCGGACCGCGGAAACACCATATATTTT
d_gene: TRBD1; j_gene: TRBJ1-2; v_gene: TRBV9; abundance: .; CDR3aa: CASSAGGTEQYGYTF; CDR3nt: TGTGCCAGCAGCGCGGGGGGGACAGAACAATATGGCTACACCTTC
d_gene: .; j_gene: TRBJ2-3; v_gene: TRBV7-9; abundance: .; CDR3aa: CASSFQSEGNTQYF; CDR3nt: TGTGCCAGCAGCTTTCAATCGGAGGGAAATACGCAGTATTTT
d_gene: .; j_gene: TRBJ2-7; v_gene: TRBV25-1; abundance: .; CDR3aa: CASSESNRGPEQYF; CDR3nt: TGTGCCAGCAGTGAATCCAACCGGGGACCCGAGCAGTACTTC
d_gene: TRBD2; j_gene: TRBJ2-1; v_gene: TRBV9; abundance: .; CDR3aa: CASSVSSGSIDEQFF; CDR3nt: TGTGCCAGCAGCGTCTCTAGCGGGAGTATTGATGAGCAGTTCTTC
d_gene: TRBD2; j_gene: TRBJ2-2; v_gene: TRBV6-5; abundance: .; CDR3aa: CASSLPGLAGGTGELFF; CDR3nt: TGTGCCAGCAGTTTACCGGGACTAGCGGGAGGCACCGGGGAGCTGTTTTTT
d_gene: TRBD2; j_gene: TRBJ2-2; v_gene: TRBV24-1; abundance: .; CDR3aa: CAPRGPSGRLAGELFF; CDR3nt: TGTGCCCCGCGGGGTCCTAGCGGGAGATTGGCCGGGGAGCTGTTTTTT
d_gene: .; j_gene: TRBJ2-7; v_gene: TRBV29-1; abundance: .; CDR3aa: CSVYRRGGDEQYF; CDR3nt: TGCAGCGTTTACCGCAGGGGAGGAGACGAGCAGTACTTC
d_gene: .; j_gene: TRBJ1-2; v_gene: TRBV6-1; abundance: few; CDR3aa: CASSPGRAHGYTF; CDR3nt: TGTGCCAGCAGCCCCGGCAGGGCGCACGGCTACACCTTC
d_gene: .; j_gene: TRBJ2-1; v_gene: TRBV4-1; abundance: .; CDR3aa: CASSQDTGDPTYNEQFF; CDR3nt: TGCGCCAGCAGCCAAGATACAGGAGATCCGACCTACAATGAGCAGTTCTTC